These 5 T cell receptor beta chains share one sample of origin, sequenced in a study of cytomegalovirus exposure and HLA in healthy donors. PCR involved 60 Vbeta and 13 Jbeta primers. Some clones are missing from TCRdb's copy, which holds only in-frame ones; the method was immunoSEQ multiplex PCR. The repertoire includes just under 250,000 clones, more than 75% of them detected once, and 4.5% to 6% sits in the top ten. The specimen sequenced was PBMCs. All receptors derive from a woman in her thirties or forties in good health and CMV-seropositive.

This clone came up once. The CDR3 spells CASSRTENTEAFF. As DNA, the CDR3 is TGTGCCAGCAGCAGAACAGAGAACACTGAAGCTTTCTTT. The chain employs TRBV27 and TRBJ1-1; D is unclear. The CDR3 length is 13 residues. CDR1 is MNHEY, CDR2 SMNVEV, per germline (reference sequence). Trimming removed 6 bases at V and 1 base at J, with 9 bases between.

This chain links TRBV18 with TRBJ2-1; 8 nucleotides match TRBD2. Trimming took 2 bases from V and 0 from J; bases not matched to a gene: 15. The V gene's germline CDR1 is KGHSH and CDR2 LQKENI. This CDR3 is built from 20 residues. The chain's CDR3 is CASSPYRTSTLRSSYNEQFF. As DNA, the CDR3 is TGTGCCAGCTCACCATATCGGACTAGCACCTTGAGGAGCTCCTACAATGAGCAGTTCTTC.

V gene TRBV6-4 combines with J gene TRBJ1-2; perhaps TRBD1 as D (6 bases). The CDR3 extends over 15 amino acids. The germline CDR1 and CDR2 sequences are MRHNA and SNTAGT. Trimming removed 3 bases at V and 3 bases at J, with 14 bases between. The CDR3 here is CASSEFWGRDYGYTF. In nucleotides, the CDR3 is TGTGCCAGCAGTGAATTCTGGGGGCGCGACTATGGCTACACCTTC.

A remark on this clone: Other DNA sequences in this sample translate to the same CDR3. The chain joins TRBV30 to TRBJ1-6; D is undetermined. Germline values: CDR1 GTSNPN, CDR2 SVGIG (reference sequence). V was clipped by 1 base and J by 5 bases, with 6 bases between them. This CDR3 is built from 13 residues. The CDR3 sequence: CAWSGQDNSPLHF. The CDR3 DNA sequence: TGTGCCTGGAGTGGACAAGATAATTCACCCCTCCACTTT.

The table lists this clone with a few counts. The V call is TRBV5-1, the J call TRBJ2-1; the match to TRBD2 covers 8 bases. Unmatched junction bases numbered 3, after V lost 0 bases and J lost 7 bases. CDR1 and CDR2 from the germline V gene are SGHRS and YFSETQ. This CDR3 is built from 14 residues. CDR3 region: CASSLDRGGNEQFF. As DNA, the CDR3 is TGCGCCAGCAGCTTGGATCGGGGGGGTAATGAGCAGTTCTTC. Full variable domain (remainder filled in from reference TRBV5-1 and TRBJ2-1): KAGVTQTPRYLIKTRGQQVTLSCSPISGHRSVSWYQQTPGQGLQFLFEYFSETQRNKGNFPGRFSGRQFSNSRSEMNVSTLELGDSALYLCASSLDRGGNEQFFGPGTRLTVL.